This T cell receptor beta chain comes out of a study of CD8 T cells in ankylosing spondylitis. Each CDR3 protein gets one entry after TCRdb re-called the 5' RACE reads with MiXCR. This table has a few hundred thousand distinct CDR3 sequences, more than 20% appearing once. The CDR3 is 13 amino acids. V shed 5 bases and J shed 1 base, with 8 bases lying between them. This clonotype appeared many times. The sequenced material came from blood, either unsorted or a sorted T cell fraction (not recorded which). This receptor was taken from a female donor with ankylosing spondylitis or in good health (not recorded which). The V call is TRBV12-3 or TRBV12-4, the J call TRBJ2-5, with D possibly being TRBD1 or TRBD2 (5 bases each). The chain's CDR3 is CASSPGRQETQYF. The CDR3 DNA reads TGTGCCAGCAGTCCGGGACGCCAAGAGACCCAGTACTTC.